Listed below are T cell receptor beta chains from one sample, sequenced in a study of identical twins. In TCRdb, the 5' RACE reads were re-called with MiXCR into one record per CDR3 protein. The data show about 530,000 distinct CDR3 sequences, with approximately 16% seen just once and 0.44% held by the top ten. Separately, the same data were catalogued under a study of yellow fever vaccine responses in identical twins.

Sequenced material: CD4+ T cells sorted from blood. The receptors come from a woman under 30 in good health. The conserved cysteine and the conserved F or W are not part of the CDR3 here.

V	J	CDR3
TRBV7-6	TRBJ2-5	ASSPASGIQETQY
TRBV7-2	TRBJ2-1	ASSPRSTIPYNEQF
TRBV2	TRBJ1-2	ASVGQGARMGGYT
TRBV29-1	TRBJ2-2	SVESTGVRTGELF
TRBV24-1	TRBJ1-2	ATSDFNYGYT
TRBV6-2/TRBV6-3	TRBJ2-5	ASSPGLAGDKETQY
TRBV3-1	TRBJ1-1	ASSQAGRDSVLEAF
TRBV5-1	TRBJ2-3	ASSLGRTGAADTQY
TRBV5-1	TRBJ1-5	ASSLEGADNQPQH
TRBV6-1	TRBJ2-5	ATSPGALQETQY
TRBV4-1	TRBJ2-3	ASSQERGVTDTQY
TRBV19	TRBJ2-5	ATGTGVGETQY
TRBV10-1	TRBJ2-1	ARVRNPGQPNEQF
TRBV27	TRBJ1-4	ASSPFGQGNEKLF
TRBV7-8	TRBJ2-5	ASTLPGQDLPRAETQY
TRBV6-2/TRBV6-3	TRBJ2-5	ASSYLGVGTGTQY
TRBV2	TRBJ2-7	ASSLVRDSSYEQY
TRBV24-1	TRBJ2-3	ATSEGGAGDTQY
TRBV5-1	TRBJ2-3	ASSLGPGDTQY
TRBV4-1	TRBJ1-3	ASSQGNRVSGNTIY
TRBV20-1	TRBJ2-3	SASELGLARSTDTQY
TRBV6-1	TRBJ2-7	ASSQTSGRSFYEQY
TRBV20-1	TRBJ2-7	SALSYGLGSYEQY
TRBV6-4	TRBJ1-5	ASSGEINQPQH
TRBV20-1	TRBJ2-5	SAPENSLETQY
TRBV20-1	TRBJ1-5	SAIRGGGHQPQH
TRBV20-1	TRBJ2-3	SVSTDTQY